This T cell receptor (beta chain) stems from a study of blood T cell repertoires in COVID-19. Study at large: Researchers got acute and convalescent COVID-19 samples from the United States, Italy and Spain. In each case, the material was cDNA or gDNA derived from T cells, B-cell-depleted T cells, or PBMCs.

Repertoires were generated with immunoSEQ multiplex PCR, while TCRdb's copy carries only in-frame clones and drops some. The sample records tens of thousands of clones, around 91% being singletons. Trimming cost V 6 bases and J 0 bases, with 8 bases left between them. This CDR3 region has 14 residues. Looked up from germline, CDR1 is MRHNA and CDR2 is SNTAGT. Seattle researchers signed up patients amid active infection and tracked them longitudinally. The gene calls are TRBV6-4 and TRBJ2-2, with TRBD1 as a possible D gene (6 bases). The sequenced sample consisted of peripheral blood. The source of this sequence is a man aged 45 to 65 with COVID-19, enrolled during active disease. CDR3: CASRRQANTGELFF. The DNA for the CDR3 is TGTGCCAGCAGACGACAGGCGAACACCGGGGAGCTGTTTTTT.